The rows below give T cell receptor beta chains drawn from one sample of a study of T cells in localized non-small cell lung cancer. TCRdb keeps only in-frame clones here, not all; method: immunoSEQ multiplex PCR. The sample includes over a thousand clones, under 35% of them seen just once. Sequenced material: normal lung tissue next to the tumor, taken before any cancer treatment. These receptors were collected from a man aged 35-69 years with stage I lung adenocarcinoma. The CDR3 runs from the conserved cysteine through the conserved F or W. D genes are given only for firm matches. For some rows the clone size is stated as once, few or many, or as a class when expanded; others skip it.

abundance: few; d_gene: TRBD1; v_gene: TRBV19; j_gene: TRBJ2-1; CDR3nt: TGTGCCAGTAGTATAGACTCCCCGGGGGGACAGGGATACAATGAGCAGTTCTTC; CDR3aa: CASSIDSPGGQGYNEQFF
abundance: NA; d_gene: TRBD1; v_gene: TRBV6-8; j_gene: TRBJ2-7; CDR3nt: TGTGCCAGCAGTGCGTTCTCGGGACAGGGCTCCTACGAGCAGTACTTC; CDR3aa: CASSAFSGQGSYEQYF
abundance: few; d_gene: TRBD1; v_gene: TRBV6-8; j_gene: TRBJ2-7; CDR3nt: TGTGCCAGCAGTTTACAGGGGTTTGGCGAGCAGTACTTC; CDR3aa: CASSLQGFGEQYF
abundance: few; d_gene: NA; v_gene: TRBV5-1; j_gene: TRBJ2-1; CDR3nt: TGCGCCAGCAGCTTGTCCGGGACCCGCTCCAATGAGCAGTTCTTC; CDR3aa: CASSLSGTRSNEQFF
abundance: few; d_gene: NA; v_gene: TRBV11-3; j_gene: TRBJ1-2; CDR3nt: TGTGCCAGCAGCTTAGAAAAGGACAGTGGGGGTGGCTACACCTTC; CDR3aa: CASSLEKDSGGGYTF
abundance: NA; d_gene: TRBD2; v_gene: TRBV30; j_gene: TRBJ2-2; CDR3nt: TGTGCCTGGAGTCGTGGGACTAGGTTGAACACCGGGGAGCTGTTTTTT; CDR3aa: CAWSRGTRLNTGELFF
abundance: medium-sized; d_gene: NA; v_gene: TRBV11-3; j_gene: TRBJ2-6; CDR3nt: TGTGCCAGCAGCCGTGGGGTTCCAGGCTCTGGGGCCAACGTCCTGACTTTC; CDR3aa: CASSRGVPGSGANVLTF
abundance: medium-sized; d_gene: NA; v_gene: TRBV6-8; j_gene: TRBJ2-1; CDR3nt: TGTGCCAGCAGTTACTCGGACTACAATGAGCAGTTCTTC; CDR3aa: CASSYSDYNEQFF
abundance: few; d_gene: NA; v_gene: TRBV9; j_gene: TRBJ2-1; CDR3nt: TGTGCCAGCAGTGAAAGGGTTGGCGGGGGCGGCAATGAGCAGTTCTTC; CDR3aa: CASSERVGGGGNEQFF
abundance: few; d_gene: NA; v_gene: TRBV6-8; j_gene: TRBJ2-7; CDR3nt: TGTGCCAGCAGTTGGACAGCTATCTACGAGCAGTACTTC; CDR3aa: CASSWTAIYEQYF
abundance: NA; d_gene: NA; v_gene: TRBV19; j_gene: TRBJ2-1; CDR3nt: TGTGCCAGTACGGACAGAATATACAATGAGCAGTTCTTC; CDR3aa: CASTDRIYNEQFF
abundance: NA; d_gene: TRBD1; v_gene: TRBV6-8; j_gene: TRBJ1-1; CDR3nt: TGTGCCAGCAGGCCACAGGGGAGGTCTGAAGCTTTCTTT; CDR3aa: CASRPQGRSEAFF
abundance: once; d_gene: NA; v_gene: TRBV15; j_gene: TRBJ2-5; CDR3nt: TGTGCCACCAGCAGAGTTTCCGGGTTGGGGCGGGAGACCCAGTACTTC; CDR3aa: CATSRVSGLGRETQYF
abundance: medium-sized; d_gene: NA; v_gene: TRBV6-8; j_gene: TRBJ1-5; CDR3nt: TGTGCCAGCAGTTACTCTAGCAGGTCTAATCAGCCCCAGCATTTT; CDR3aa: CASSYSSRSNQPQHF
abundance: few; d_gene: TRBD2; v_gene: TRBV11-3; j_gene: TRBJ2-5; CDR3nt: TGTGCCAGCAGCTTCGGGACTAGCCAAGAGACCCAGTACTTC; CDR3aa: CASSFGTSQETQYF
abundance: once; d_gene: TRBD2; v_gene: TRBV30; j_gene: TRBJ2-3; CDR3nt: TGTGCCTGGAGCCTAGGGCTAGCGGACACAGATACGCAGTATTTT; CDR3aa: CAWSLGLADTDTQYF
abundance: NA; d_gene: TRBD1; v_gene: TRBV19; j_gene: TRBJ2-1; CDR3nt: TGTGCCAGTAGTTTCGGGACAGGGTTGCTTGAGCAGTTCTTC; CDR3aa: CASSFGTGLLEQFF